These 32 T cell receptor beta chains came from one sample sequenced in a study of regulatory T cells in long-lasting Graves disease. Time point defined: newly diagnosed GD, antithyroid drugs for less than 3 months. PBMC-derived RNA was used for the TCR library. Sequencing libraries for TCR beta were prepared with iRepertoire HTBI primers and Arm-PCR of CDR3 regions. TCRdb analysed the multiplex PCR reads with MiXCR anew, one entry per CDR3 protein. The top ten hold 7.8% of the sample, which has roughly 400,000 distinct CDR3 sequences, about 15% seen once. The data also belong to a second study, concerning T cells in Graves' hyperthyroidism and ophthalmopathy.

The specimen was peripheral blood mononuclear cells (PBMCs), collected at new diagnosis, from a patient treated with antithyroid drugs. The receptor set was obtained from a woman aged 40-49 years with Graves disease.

The DNA of the CDR3 is TGTGCCAGCAGCCCCGGGACAGACAACTCTGGGGCCAACGTCCTGACTTTC. This gives the protein CASSPGTDNSGANVLTF. The rearrangement joins TRBV4-2 to TRBJ2-6; TRBD1 agrees at 7 bases. The V segment lost 4 bases and the J segment 0 bases; nucleotides outside the gene matches: 6. Germline-derived CDR1 and CDR2 are LGHNA and YNFKEQ. This CDR3 contains 17 residues.

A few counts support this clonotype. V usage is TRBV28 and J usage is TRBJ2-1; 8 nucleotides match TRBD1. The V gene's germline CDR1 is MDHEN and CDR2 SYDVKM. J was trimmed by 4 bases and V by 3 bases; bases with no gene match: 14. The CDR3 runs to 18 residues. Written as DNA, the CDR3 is TGTGCCAGCAGTTTTGTACAGGGGGTCATAGAAGAGTACAATGAGCAGTTCTTC. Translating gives CASSFVQGVIEEYNEQFF.

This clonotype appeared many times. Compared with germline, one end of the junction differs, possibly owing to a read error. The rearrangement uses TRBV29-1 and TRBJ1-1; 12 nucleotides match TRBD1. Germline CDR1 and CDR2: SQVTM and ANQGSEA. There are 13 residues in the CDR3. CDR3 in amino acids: CSVEGQGAAEGFF. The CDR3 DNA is TGCAGCGTTGAGGGACAGGGGGCAGCTGAAGGTTTCTTT.

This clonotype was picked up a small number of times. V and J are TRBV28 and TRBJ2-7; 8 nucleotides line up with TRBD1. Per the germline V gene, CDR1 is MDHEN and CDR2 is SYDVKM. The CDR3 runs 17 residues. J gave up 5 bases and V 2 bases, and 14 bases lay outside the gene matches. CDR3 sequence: CASSLGTGIFEGDEQYF. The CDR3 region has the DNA TGTGCCAGCAGTTTAGGGACAGGAATTTTTGAGGGCGACGAGCAGTACTTC.

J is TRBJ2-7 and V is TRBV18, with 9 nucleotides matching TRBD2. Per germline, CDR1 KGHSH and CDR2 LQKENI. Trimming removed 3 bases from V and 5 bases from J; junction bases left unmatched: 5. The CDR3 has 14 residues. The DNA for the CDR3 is TGTGCCAGCTCACCGAAGACTAGCGGTAACGAGCAGTACTTC. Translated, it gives CASSPKTSGNEQYF.

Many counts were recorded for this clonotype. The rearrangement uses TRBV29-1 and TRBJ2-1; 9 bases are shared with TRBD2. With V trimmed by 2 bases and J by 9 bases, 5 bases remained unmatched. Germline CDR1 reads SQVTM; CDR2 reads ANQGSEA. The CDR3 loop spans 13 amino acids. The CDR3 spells CSVELAGMGEQFF. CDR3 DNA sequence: TGCAGCGTTGAACTAGCGGGAATGGGTGAGCAGTTCTTC.

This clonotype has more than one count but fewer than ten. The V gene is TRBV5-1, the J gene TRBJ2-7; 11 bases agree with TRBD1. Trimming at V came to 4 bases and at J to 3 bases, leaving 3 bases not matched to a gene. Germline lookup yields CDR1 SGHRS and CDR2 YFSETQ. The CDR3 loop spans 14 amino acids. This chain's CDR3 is CASSRTGGDYEQYF. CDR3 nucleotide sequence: TGCGCCAGCAGCAGGACAGGGGGCGACTACGAGCAGTACTTC. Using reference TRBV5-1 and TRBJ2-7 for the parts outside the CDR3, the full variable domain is KAGVTQTPRYLIKTRGQQVTLSCSPISGHRSVSWYQQTPGQGLQFLFEYFSETQRNKGNFPGRFSGRQFSNSRSEMNVSTLELGDSALYLCASSRTGGDYEQYFGPGTRLTVT.

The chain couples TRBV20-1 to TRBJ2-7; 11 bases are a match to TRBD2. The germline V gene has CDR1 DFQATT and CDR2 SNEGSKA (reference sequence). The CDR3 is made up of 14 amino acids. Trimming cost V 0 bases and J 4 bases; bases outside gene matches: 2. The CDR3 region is CSAREGLADYEQYF. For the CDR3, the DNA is TGCAGTGCTAGAGAGGGACTAGCGGATTACGAGCAGTACTTC.

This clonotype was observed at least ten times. The CDR3 reads CASSLPDHNYEQYF. DNA of the CDR3: TGTGCCAGCAGCTTACCGGACCACAACTACGAGCAGTACTTC. The chain uses TRBV7-9 and TRBJ2-7; D is unresolved. The V and J ends lost 2 bases and 3 bases respectively, with 11 bases between them. This CDR3 region has 14 residues. Looked up from germline, CDR1 is SEHNR and CDR2 is FQNEAQ (reference sequence).

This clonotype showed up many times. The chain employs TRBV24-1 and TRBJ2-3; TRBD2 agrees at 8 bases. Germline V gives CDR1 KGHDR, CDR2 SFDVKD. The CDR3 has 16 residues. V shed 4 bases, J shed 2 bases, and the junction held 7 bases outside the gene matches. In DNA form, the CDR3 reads TGTGCCACCAGTGACCCAGCGGGAGCCAACACAGATACGCAGTATTTT. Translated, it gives CATSDPAGANTDTQYF.

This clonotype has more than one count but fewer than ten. CDR3 sequence reads: CASSLDQRDNQETQYF. In DNA form, the CDR3 reads TGTGCCAGCAGTTTGGACCAGAGGGACAACCAAGAGACCCAGTACTTC. The chain combines TRBV28 with TRBJ2-5; the D gene is possibly TRBD1 (6 bases). Germline-derived CDR1 and CDR2 are MDHEN and SYDVKM. V was cut by 3 bases and J by 0 bases, with 14 bases left in between. This CDR3 comprises 16 residues. The full variable domain, rest sourced from reference TRBV28 and TRBJ2-5, is DVKVTQSSRYLVKRTGEKVFLECVQDMDHENMFWYRQDPGLGLRLIYFSYDVKMKEKGDIPEGYSVSREKKERFSLILESASTNQTSMYLCASSLDQRDNQETQYFGPGTRLLVL.

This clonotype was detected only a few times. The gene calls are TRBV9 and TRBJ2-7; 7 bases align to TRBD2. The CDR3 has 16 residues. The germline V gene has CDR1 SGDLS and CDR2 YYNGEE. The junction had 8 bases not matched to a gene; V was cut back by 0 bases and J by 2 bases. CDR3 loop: CASSVGASGFTYEQYF. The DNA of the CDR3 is TGTGCCAGCAGCGTAGGGGCTAGCGGATTCACCTACGAGCAGTACTTC.

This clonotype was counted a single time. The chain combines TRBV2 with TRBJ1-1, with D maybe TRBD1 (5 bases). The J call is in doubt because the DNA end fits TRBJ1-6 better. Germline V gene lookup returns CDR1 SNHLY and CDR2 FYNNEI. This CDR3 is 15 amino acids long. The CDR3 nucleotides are TGTGCCAGCAGTGAAGACGCAGGGTCGGATTCACCCCTCCACTTT. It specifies CASSEDAGSDSPLHF.

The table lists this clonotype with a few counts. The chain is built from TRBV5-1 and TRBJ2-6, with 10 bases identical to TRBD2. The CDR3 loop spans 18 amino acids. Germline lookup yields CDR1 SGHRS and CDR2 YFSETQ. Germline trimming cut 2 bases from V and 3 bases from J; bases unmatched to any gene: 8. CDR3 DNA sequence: TGCGCCAGCAGCTTTCCTAGCGGGAGATTTTTTGGGGCCAACGTCCTGACTTTC. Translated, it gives CASSFPSGRFFGANVLTF.

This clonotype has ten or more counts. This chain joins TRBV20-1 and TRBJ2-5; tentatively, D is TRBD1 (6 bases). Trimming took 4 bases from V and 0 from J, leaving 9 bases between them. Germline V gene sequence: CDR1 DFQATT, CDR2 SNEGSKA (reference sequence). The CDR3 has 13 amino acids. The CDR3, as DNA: TGCAGTGCTAAGGACAGCTACCAAGAGACCCAGTACTTC. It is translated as CSAKDSYQETQYF.

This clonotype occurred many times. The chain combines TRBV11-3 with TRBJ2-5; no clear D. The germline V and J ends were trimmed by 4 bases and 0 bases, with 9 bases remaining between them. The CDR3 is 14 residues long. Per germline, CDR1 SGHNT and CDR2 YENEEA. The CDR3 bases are TGTGCCAGCAGCTCACCGACGGACCAAGAGACCCAGTACTTC. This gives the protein CASSSPTDQETQYF.

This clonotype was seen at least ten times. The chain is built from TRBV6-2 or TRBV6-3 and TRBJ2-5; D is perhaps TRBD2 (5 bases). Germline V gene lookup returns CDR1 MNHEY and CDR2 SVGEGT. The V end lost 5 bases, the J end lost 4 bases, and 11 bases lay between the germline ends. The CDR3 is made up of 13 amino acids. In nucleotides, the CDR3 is TGTGCCAGCAGTGAATACAGCGGAGAGACCCAGTACTTC. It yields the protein CASSEYSGETQYF.

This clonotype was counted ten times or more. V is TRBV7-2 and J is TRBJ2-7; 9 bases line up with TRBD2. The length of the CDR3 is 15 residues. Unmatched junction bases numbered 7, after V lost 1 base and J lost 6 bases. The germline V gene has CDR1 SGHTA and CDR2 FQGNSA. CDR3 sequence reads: CASSLVAGGPGEQYF. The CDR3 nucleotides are TGTGCCAGCAGCTTAGTCGCGGGAGGGCCAGGCGAGCAGTACTTC. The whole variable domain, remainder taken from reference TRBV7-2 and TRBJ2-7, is GAGVSQSPSNKVTEKGKDVELRCDPISGHTALYWYRQSLGQGLEFLIYFQGNSAPDKSGLPSDRFSAERTGGSVSTLTIQRTQQEDSAVYLCASSLVAGGPGEQYFGPGTRLTVT.

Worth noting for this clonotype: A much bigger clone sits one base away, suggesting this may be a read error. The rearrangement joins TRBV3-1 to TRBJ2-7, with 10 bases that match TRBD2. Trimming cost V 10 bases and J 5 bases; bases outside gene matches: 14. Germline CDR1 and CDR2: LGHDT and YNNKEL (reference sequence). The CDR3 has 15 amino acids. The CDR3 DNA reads TGTGCCACCGGACTAGCGGAAGGGATTTTCGACGAGCAGTACTTC. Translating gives CATGLAEGIFDEQYF.

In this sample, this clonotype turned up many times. The CDR3 loop is CASTKGPSGNTIYF. Written as DNA, the CDR3 is TGTGCCAGCACGAAGGGACCGTCTGGAAACACCATATATTTT. The V gene is TRBV28, the J gene TRBJ1-3; possible D gene TRBD1, 5 bases. The CDR3 totals 14 residues. The germline V gene encodes CDR1 MDHEN and CDR2 SYDVKM. Trimming stripped 7 bases from V and 1 base from J, with 11 bases between.

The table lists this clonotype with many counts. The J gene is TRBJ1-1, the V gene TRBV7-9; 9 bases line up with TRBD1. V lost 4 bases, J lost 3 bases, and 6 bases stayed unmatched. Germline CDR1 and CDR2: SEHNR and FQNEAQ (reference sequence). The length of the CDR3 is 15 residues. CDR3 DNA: TGTGCCAGCAGCTGGTACCGGGACAGGGACACTGAAGCTTTCTTT. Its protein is CASSWYRDRDTEAFF. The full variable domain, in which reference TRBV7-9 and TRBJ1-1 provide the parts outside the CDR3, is DTGVSQNPRHKITKRGQNVTFRCDPISEHNRLYWYRQTLGQGPEFLTYFQNEAQLEKSRLLSDRFSAERPKGSFSTLEIQRTEQGDSAMYLCASSWYRDRDTEAFFGQGTRLTVV.

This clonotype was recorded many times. DNA of the CDR3: TGTGCCAGCAGTTACCGGGGGGGAGGGAATGAAAAACTGTTTTTT. The encoded protein is CASSYRGGGNEKLFF. The J gene is TRBJ1-4, the V gene TRBV6-5, with D possibly matching TRBD1 (5 bases). Germline values: CDR1 MNHEY, CDR2 SVGAGI. V lost 2 bases and J 5 bases, leaving 12 bases between the germline ends. The CDR3 runs to 15 residues.

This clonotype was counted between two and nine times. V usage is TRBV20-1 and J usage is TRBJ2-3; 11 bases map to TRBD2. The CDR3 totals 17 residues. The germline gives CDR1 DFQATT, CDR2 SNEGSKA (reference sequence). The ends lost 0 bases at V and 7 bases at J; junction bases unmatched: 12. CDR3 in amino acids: CSARDQNTSGSPNTQYF. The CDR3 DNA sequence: TGCAGTGCTAGAGATCAAAACACTAGCGGGAGCCCAAATACGCAGTATTTT.

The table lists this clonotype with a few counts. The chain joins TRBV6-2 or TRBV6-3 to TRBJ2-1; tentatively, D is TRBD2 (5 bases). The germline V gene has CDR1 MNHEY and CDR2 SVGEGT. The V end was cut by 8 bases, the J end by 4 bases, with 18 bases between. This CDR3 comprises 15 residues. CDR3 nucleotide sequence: TGTGCCAGCGGGAACTTGGCGGGTCCTTACAATGAGCAGTTCTTC. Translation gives CASGNLAGPYNEQFF.

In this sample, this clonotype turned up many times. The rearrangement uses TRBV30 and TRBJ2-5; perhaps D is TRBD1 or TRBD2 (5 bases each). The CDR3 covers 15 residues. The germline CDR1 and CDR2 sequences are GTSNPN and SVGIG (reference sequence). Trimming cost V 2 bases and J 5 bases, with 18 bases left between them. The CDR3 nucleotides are TGTGCCTGGAGTCCGATCGCCGGGACCGAGGAGACCCAGTACTTC. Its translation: CAWSPIAGTEETQYF.

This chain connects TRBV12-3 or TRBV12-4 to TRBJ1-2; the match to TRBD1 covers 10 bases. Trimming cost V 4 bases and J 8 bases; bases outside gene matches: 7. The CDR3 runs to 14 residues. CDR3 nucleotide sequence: TGTGCCAGCAGTTGGACAGGGGGTGGAGCGGGCTACACCTTC. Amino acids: CASSWTGGGAGYTF.

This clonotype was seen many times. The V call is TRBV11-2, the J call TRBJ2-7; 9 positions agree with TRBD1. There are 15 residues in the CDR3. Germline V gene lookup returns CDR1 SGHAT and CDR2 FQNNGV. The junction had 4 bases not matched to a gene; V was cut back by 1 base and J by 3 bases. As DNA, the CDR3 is TGTGCCAGCAGCTTAGGGACAGGGGTTCTCTACGAGCAGTACTTC. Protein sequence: CASSLGTGVLYEQYF.

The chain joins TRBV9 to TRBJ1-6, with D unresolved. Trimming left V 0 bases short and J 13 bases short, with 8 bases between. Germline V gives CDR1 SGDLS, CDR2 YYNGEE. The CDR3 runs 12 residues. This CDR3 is CASSVGRGPLHF. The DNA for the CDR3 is TGTGCCAGCAGCGTAGGGCGAGGGCCCCTCCACTTT.

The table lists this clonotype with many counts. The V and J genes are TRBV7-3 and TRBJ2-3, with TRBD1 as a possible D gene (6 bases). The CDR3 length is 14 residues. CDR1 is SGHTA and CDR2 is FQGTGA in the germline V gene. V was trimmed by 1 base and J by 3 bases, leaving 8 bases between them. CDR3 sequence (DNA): TGTGCCAGCAGCTTAAATACAGGGACAGATACGCAGTATTTT. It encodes CASSLNTGTDTQYF.

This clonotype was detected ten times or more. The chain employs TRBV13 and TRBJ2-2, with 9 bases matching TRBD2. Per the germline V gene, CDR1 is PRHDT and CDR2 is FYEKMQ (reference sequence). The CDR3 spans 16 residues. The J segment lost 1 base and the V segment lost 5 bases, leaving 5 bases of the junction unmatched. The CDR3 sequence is CASSTLSGGNTGELFF. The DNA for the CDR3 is TGTGCCAGCAGCACCCTTAGCGGGGGGAACACCGGGGAGCTGTTTTTT.

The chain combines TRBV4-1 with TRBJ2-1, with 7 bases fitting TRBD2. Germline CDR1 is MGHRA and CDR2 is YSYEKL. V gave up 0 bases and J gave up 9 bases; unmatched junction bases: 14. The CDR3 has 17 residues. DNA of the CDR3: TGCGCCAGCAGCCAAGATCCTTTAGCGGGTTCCTTTGGTGAGCAGTTCTTC. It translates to CASSQDPLAGSFGEQFF.

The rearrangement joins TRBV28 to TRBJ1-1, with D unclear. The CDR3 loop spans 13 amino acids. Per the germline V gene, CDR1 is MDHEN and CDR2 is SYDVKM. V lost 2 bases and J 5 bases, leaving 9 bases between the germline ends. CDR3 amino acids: CASSLRKRTEAFF. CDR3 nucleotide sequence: TGTGCCAGCAGTTTAAGGAAGAGGACTGAAGCTTTCTTT.